This passage covers 4 T cell receptor beta chains from one sample sequenced in a study of blood T cell repertoires in COVID-19. Method: immunoSEQ multiplex PCR; TCRdb's copy keeps in-frame clones and lacks some. The sample includes more than 300,000 clones, more than 75% of them seen just once. The sample taken for sequencing was peripheral blood. All receptors come from a woman under 40 with COVID-19, enrolled during active disease.

To note about this clone: In the same sample, other DNA sequences code for this CDR3. This sequence joins TRBV27 and TRBJ2-7, with a weak D call TRBD2 (6 bases). Germline assignment: CDR1 MNHEY and CDR2 SMNVEV (reference sequence). The CDR3 sequence is 14 residues long. Trimming removed 5 bases from V and 1 base from J, with 12 bases in between. CDR3 in DNA: TGTGCCAGCAGTCCCCAGGGACTTTCCTACGAGCAGTACTTC. Translation gives CASSPQGLSYEQYF.

This clone was observed a single time. V and J are TRBV28 and TRBJ2-1; D is undetermined. Germline V lookup: CDR1 MDHEN, CDR2 SYDVKM. Trimming shortened V by 7 bases and J by 3 bases, and 13 bases separated the two germline ends. CDR3 length: 14 residues. CDR3 region: CASINSPVYNEQFF. CDR3 DNA: TGTGCCAGCATCAATAGCCCAGTCTACAATGAGCAGTTCTTC.

The chain has TRBV6-6 and TRBJ2-7; TRBD2 aligns across 8 bases. The CDR3 extends over 15 amino acids. CDR1 and CDR2 from the germline V gene are MNHNY and SVGAGI (reference sequence). The V and J ends lost 5 bases and 4 bases, in that order; junction bases with no gene match: 10. This chain's CDR3 is CASSNPGLEMYEQYF. The CDR3 region has the DNA TGTGCCAGCAGTAACCCGGGACTAGAAATGTACGAGCAGTACTTC.

This chain uses TRBV7-2 with TRBJ2-2; D perhaps matches TRBD1 (6 bases). V was pared by 5 bases and J by 1 base, with 11 bases between. The CDR3 has 15 amino acids. The germline V gene encodes CDR1 SGHTA and CDR2 FQGNSA. As DNA, the CDR3 is TGTGCCAGCAGCATAAAGACAGGGAACACCGGGGAGCTGTTTTTT. Translating it yields CASSIKTGNTGELFF.